Below, one TCR beta chain is given with its context. TCRdb reprocessed the PCR reads using MiXCR. The table has around 4,500 clones, 34% seen once. This sample is drawn from a study of metastatic and nonmetastatic thyroid tumors. Patients underwent thyroid surgery, and none had received any treatment before it. Sample: adjacent normal tissue. The TCR was taken from a male donor with papillary thyroid cancer or a benign thyroid nodule (not recorded which). Some clones in this sample may be carry-over from other donors' samples.

CDR3 residues: CASSLVGQARTGELFF. The CDR3, as DNA: TGTGCCAGCAGCTTAGTCGGGCAGGCGAGGACCGGGGAGCTGTTTTTT. The V gene is TRBV7-3, the J gene TRBJ2-2, with D unresolved. Trimming took 2 bases from V and 5 from J, leaving 15 bases between them. The CDR3 runs to 16 residues. CDR1 and CDR2 (germline): SGHTA, FQGTGA.